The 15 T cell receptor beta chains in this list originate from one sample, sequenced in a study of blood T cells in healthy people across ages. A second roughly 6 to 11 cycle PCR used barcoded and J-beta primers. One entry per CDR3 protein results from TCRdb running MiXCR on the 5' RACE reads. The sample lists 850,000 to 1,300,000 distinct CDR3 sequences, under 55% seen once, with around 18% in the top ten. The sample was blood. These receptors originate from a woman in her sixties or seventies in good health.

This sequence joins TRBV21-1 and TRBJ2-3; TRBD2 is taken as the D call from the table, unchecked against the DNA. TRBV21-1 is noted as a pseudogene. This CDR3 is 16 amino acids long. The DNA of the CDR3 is TGTGCCAGCACCAAAGGTGGGGGAGGAGTTGGAGATACGCAGTATTTT. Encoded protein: CASTKGGGGVGDTQYF.

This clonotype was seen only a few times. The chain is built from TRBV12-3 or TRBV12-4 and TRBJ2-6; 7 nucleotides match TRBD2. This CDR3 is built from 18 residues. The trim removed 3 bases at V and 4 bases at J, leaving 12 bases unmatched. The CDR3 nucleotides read TGTGCCAGCAGTTTGGGGGGGATAGGGACTAAGGGGGCCAACGTCCTGACTTTC. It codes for CASSLGGIGTKGANVLTF.

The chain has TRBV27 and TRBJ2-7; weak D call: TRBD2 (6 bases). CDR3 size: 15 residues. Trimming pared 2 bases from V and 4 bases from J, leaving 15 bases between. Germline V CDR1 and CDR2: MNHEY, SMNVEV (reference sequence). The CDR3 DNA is TGTGCCAGCAGTTTACAACCCGGGAGACAATACGAGCAGTACTTC. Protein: CASSLQPGRQYEQYF.

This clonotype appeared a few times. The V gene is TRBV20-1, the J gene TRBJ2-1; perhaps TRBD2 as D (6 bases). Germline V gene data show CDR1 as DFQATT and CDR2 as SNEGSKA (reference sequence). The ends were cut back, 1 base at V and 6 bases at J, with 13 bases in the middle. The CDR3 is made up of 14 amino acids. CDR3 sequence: CSARVTSIGNEQFF. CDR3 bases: TGCAGTGCTAGAGTGACTAGTATCGGCAATGAGCAGTTCTTC.

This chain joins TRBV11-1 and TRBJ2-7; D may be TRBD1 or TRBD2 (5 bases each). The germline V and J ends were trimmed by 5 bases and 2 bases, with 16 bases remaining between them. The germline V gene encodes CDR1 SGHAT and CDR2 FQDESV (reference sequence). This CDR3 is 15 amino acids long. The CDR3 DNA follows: TGTGCCAGCAGCCACGCGGCGCAGGGACCCTACGAGCAGTACTTC. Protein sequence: CASSHAAQGPYEQYF.

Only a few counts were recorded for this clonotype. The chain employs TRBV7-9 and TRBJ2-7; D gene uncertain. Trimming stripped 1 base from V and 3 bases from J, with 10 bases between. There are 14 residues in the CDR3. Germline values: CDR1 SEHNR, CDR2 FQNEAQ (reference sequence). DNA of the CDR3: TGTGCCAGCAGCTTAGAGGTGGGGATCTACGAGCAGTACTTC. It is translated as CASSLEVGIYEQYF.

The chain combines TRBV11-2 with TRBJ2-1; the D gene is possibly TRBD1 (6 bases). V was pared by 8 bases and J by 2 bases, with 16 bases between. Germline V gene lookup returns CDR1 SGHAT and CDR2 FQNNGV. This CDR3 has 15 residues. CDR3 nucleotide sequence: TGTGCCAGCCACCTTGCACAGGGAGCCTACAATGAGCAGTTCTTC. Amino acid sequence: CASHLAQGAYNEQFF.

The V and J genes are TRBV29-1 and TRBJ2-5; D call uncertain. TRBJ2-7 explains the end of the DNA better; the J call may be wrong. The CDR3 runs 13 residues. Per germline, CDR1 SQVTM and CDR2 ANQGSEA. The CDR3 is CSVASRLSYEQYF. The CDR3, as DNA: TGCAGCGTTGCCTCCAGGTTATCCTACGAGCAGTACTTC.

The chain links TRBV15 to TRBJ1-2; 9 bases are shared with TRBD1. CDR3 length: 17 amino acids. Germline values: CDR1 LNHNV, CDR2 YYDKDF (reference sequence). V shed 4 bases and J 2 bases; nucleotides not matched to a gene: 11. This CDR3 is CATSILEGDRGNYGYTF. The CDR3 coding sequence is TGTGCCACCAGCATCTTAGAGGGCGACAGGGGGAACTATGGCTACACCTTC.

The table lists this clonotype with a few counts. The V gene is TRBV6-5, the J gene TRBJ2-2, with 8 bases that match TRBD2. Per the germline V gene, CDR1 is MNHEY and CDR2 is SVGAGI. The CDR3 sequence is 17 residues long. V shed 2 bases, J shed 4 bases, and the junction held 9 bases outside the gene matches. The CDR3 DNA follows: TGTGCCAGCAGTTACCATTTTGGAGCGGGAGTCACCGGGGAGCTGTTTTTT. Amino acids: CASSYHFGAGVTGELFF.

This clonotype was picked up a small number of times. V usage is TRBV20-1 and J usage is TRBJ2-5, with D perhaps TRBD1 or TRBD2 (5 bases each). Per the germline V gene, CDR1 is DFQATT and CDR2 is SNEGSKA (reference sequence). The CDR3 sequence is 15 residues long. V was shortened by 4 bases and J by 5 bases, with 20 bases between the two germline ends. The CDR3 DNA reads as TGCAGTGCTATCGCCGGGGCCTTCCTGGTGGAGACCCAGTACTTC. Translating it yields CSAIAGAFLVETQYF.

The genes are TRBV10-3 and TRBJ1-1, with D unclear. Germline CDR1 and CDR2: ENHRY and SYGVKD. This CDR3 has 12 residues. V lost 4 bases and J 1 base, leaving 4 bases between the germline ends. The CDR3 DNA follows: TGTGCCATCAGTGTGGAGAACACTGAAGCTTTCTTT. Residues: CAISVENTEAFF.

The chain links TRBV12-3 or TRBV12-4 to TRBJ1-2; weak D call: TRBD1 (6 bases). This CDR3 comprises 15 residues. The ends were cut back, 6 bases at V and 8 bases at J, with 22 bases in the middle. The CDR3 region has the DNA TGTGCCAGCAGCCCTACACGAGAGGGGGTTTCGGGCTACACCTTC. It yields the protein CASSPTREGVSGYTF.

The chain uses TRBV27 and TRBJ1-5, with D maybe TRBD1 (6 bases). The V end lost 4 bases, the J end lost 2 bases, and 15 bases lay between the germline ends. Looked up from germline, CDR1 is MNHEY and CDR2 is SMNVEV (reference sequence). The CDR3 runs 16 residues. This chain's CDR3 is CASSSRRRGGNQPQHF. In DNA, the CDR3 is TGTGCCAGCAGTTCCCGGCGAAGGGGGGGCAATCAGCCCCAGCATTTT.

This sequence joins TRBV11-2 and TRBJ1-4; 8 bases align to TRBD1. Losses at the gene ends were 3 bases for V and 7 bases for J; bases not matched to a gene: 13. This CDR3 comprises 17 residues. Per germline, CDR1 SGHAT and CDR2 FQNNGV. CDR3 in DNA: TGTGCCAGCAGCTTTGAGGGCAGGGGGCTTTATGGTGAAAAACTGTTTTTT. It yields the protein CASSFEGRGLYGEKLFF.